The 14 T cell receptor beta chains below come from one sample, sequenced in a study of T cell responses to AZD1222 COVID-19 vaccine (dated by TCRdb to about 2021). Library generation was performed with the immunoSEQ multiplex PCR assay. TCRdb holds this immuneACCESS table with in-frame rearrangements only. Some clones are missing; in checked studies, unresolved V genes explain under half, and the rest has no known cause. The sample records 100,000 to 150,000 clones, roughly nine tenths of which are singletons. Jointly, the top ten make up approximately 1.5% of the sample. Interpreted using the paper, the time point label stands for: baseline before first vaccination. Sequences were derived from peripheral blood, sampled on day 0 of AZD1222 vaccination. The receptors originated from an adult in good health.

This clone was counted a single time. The chain combines TRBV3-1 (or the pseudogene TRBV3-2) with TRBJ1-2; D is undetermined. This CDR3 is built from 12 residues. Trimming stripped 4 bases from V and 2 bases from J, with 5 bases between. The germline gives CDR1 LGHDT, CDR2 YNNKEL (reference sequence). As DNA, the CDR3 is TGTGCCAGCAGCCCGGGGAACTATGGCTACACCTTC. Translated, it gives CASSPGNYGYTF.

The chain has TRBV30 and TRBJ1-1; D ambiguous. The CDR3 sequence is 13 residues long. V lost 1 base and J 4 bases, leaving 10 bases between the germline ends. Germline assignment: CDR1 GTSNPN and CDR2 SVGIG (reference sequence). This chain's CDR3 is CAWSGRVSTEAFF. The CDR3 DNA sequence: TGTGCCTGGAGTGGTAGGGTGAGCACTGAAGCTTTCTTT.

The table lists this clone with many counts. The chain joins TRBV2 to TRBJ1-2, with no clear D. CDR3 length: 13 amino acids. Germline V gives CDR1 SNHLY, CDR2 FYNNEI. Trimming removed 4 bases at V and 4 bases at J, with 10 bases between. For the CDR3, the DNA is TGTGCCAGCAGTGGACCGAATCTCTATGGCTACACCTTC. This sequence encodes CASSGPNLYGYTF.

V and J are TRBV7-3 and TRBJ2-1, with 9 bases identical to TRBD2. CDR1 and CDR2 (germline): SGHTA, FQGTGA. The V gene end was trimmed by 3 bases and the J gene end by 6 bases; junction bases not matched to a gene: 6. The CDR3 runs to 15 residues. CDR3 bases: TGTGCCAGCAGCTTTAGCGGGGGAACCATCAATGAGCAGTTCTTC. Protein sequence: CASSFSGGTINEQFF. The full variable domain, completed using reference TRBV7-3 and TRBJ2-1, is GAGVSQTPSNKVTEKGKYVELRCDPISGHTALYWYRQSLGQGPEFLIYFQGTGAADDSGLPNDRFFAVRPEGSVSTLKIQRTERGDSAVYLCASSFSGGTINEQFFGPGTRLTVL.

CDR3 sequence (DNA): TGCAGCGTTGGAAAAGCGCTTAGCTCCTACGAGCAGTACTTC. As protein: CSVGKALSSYEQYF. The rearrangement links TRBV29-1 to TRBJ2-7; D ambiguous. V lost 4 bases to trimming and J lost 0 bases, with 13 bases between them. CDR1 and CDR2 (germline): SQVTM, ANQGSEA. This CDR3 has 14 amino acids.

The chain recombines TRBV5-1 with TRBJ2-3; 12 bases map to TRBD1. Germline values: CDR1 SGHRS, CDR2 YFSETQ. CDR3 length equals 15 residues. The V gene end was trimmed by 4 bases and the J gene end by 4 bases; junction bases not matched to a gene: 4. This chain's CDR3 is CASSQGQGAADTQYF. CDR3 sequence (DNA): TGCGCCAGCAGCCAGGGACAGGGGGCGGCAGATACGCAGTATTTT. Looking up the rest from reference TRBV5-1 and TRBJ2-3 gives the full variable domain: KAGVTQTPRYLIKTRGQQVTLSCSPISGHRSVSWYQQTPGQGLQFLFEYFSETQRNKGNFPGRFSGRQFSNSRSEMNVSTLELGDSALYLCASSQGQGAADTQYFGPGTRLTVL.

In its sample, this clone was seen many times. The V and J genes are TRBV24-1 and TRBJ2-3, with D possibly being TRBD1 (6 bases). CDR1 is KGHDR and CDR2 is SFDVKD in the germline V gene. The V gene lost 7 bases and the J gene lost 5 bases, with 12 bases spanning the gap. The CDR3 is made up of 13 amino acids. The CDR3 DNA reads as TGTGCCACCAGGGGGGACACCGGAGATACGCAGTATTTT. Amino acids: CATRGDTGDTQYF.

The chain carries TRBV7-2 and TRBJ2-3; D is possibly TRBD2 (6 bases). The CDR3 is 19 residues long. V was trimmed by 2 bases and J by 0 bases, leaving 21 bases between them. Germline lookup yields CDR1 SGHTA and CDR2 FQGNSA. CDR3 sequence reads: CASSLRPPGATTSTDTQYF. DNA of the CDR3: TGTGCCAGCAGCTTACGGCCCCCGGGAGCCACAACTAGCACAGATACGCAGTATTTT.

CDR3 coding DNA: TGTGCCAGCAGCCCCTGGCAGGGCTCTGGAAACACCATATATTTT. Its protein product is CASSPWQGSGNTIYF. This chain uses TRBV9 with TRBJ1-3, with a possible D match to TRBD1 (5 bases). From germline, CDR1 is SGDLS and CDR2 YYNGEE. V was cut by 4 bases and J by 0 bases, with 11 bases left in between. The CDR3 consists of 15 residues.

This chain links TRBV6-4 with TRBJ2-7; 9 nucleotides align to TRBD2. The CDR3 loop spans 15 amino acids. Germline-derived CDR1 and CDR2 are MRHNA and SNTAGT. CDR3 residues: CAISPLAGLTYEQYV. CDR3 coding DNA: TGTGCGATCAGCCCACTAGCGGGCCTCACCTACGAGCAGTACGTC.

The rearrangement links TRBV2 to TRBJ1-2; D is perhaps TRBD1 (6 bases). Germline CDR1 is SNHLY and CDR2 is FYNNEI. Trimming cost V 8 bases and J 4 bases, with 14 bases left between them. The CDR3 has 13 amino acids. As DNA, the CDR3 is TGTGCCAGCTATCGGGGGGCGGGCTATGGCTACACCTTC. It codes for CASYRGAGYGYTF.

The chain combines TRBV19 with TRBJ2-5; 9 nucleotides match TRBD1. The CDR3 spans 15 residues. The germline gives CDR1 LNHDA, CDR2 SQIVND (reference sequence). With 6 bases clipped from V and 4 bases from J, the junction kept 9 bases outside the gene matches. Here the CDR3 DNA reads TGTGCCAGTAGCCCGGGACAGGGTACGCGAGAGACCCAGTACTTC. Protein: CASSPGQGTRETQYF. Combining the CDR3 with reference TRBV19 and TRBJ2-5 gives the whole variable domain DGGITQSPKYLFRKEGQNVTLSCEQNLNHDAMYWYRQDPGQGLRLIYYSQIVNDFQKGDIAEGYSVSREKKESFPLTVTSAQKNPTAFYLCASSPGQGTRETQYFGPGTRLLVL.

The chain recombines TRBV6-1 with TRBJ2-5; 7 bases agree with TRBD2. Germline-derived CDR1 and CDR2 are MNHNS and SASEGT. The V segment lost 2 bases and the J segment 4 bases; nucleotides outside the gene matches: 7. There are 15 residues in the CDR3. The CDR3 protein is CASSEFSGSRETQYF. In DNA, the CDR3 is TGTGCCAGCAGTGAATTTAGCGGGTCCCGAGAGACCCAGTACTTC.

The chain combines TRBV5-1 with TRBJ1-4, with 7 nucleotides matching TRBD1. The CDR3 sequence is 15 residues long. CDR1 SGHRS and CDR2 YFSETQ come from the germline V gene. J lost 2 bases, V lost 5 bases, and 6 bases had no gene match. The CDR3: CASSPTGETNEKLFF. Here the CDR3 DNA reads TGCGCCAGCAGTCCTACAGGGGAGACTAATGAAAAACTGTTTTTT.